A selection of T cell receptor beta chains follows, all from one sample in a study of control samples from healthy donors and cancer patients. TCRdb keeps only in-frame clones here, not all; method: immunoSEQ multiplex PCR. The table has about 100,000 clones, approximately 95% seen once. The sample was blood. The receptors derive from a man aged 18 to 35 in good health. The CDR3 runs from the conserved cysteine through the conserved F or W. Fields, in order: J gene, V gene, clone size, D gene, CDR3 DNA, CDR3 protein. D genes are given only for firm matches. Only part of the rows carry a size: once, few, many, or a class if the clone is expanded.

TRBJ1-2	TRBV30	NA	NA	TGTGCCGGGTACCTCAAGGGCTACACCTTC	CAGYLKGYTF
TRBJ1-2	TRBV6-5	NA	TRBD1	TGTGCCAGCAGAGGACAGGCCAAATATGGCTACACCTTC	CASRGQAKYGYTF
TRBJ2-5	TRBV4-2	medium-sized	NA	TGTGCCAGCAGCCAAGATCAGGGGTCCCAAGAGACCCAGTACTTC	CASSQDQGSQETQYF
TRBJ1-5	TRBV28	NA	NA	TGTGCCAGCAGTTGGGGACGATTGGATAGCAATCAGCCCCAGCATTTT	CASSWGRLDSNQPQHF
TRBJ1-1	TRBV5-4	NA	NA	TGTGCCAGCAGCTTGGGCCCCCATGGGGACGGGGTCACTGAAGCTTTCTTT	CASSLGPHGDGVTEAFF
TRBJ2-1	TRBV18	NA	NA	TGTGCCAGCTCACCTAGTAGTTCCGCCGGCAATGAGCAGTTCTTC	CASSPSSSAGNEQFF
TRBJ1-2	TRBV12-3/TRBV12-4	NA	NA	TGTGCCAGCAGTCTGGCCTGGCGTGGCTACACCTTC	CASSLAWRGYTF
TRBJ1-1	TRBV5-1	few	NA	TGCGCCAGCAGCTTTGAGAACACTGAAGCTTTCTTT	CASSFENTEAFF
TRBJ1-1	TRBV10-1	NA	NA	TGCGCCAGCAGCCCTTGGGCAGTTGGGACTGAAGCTTTCTTT	CASSPWAVGTEAFF
TRBJ1-2	TRBV6-5	NA	TRBD1	TGTGCCAGCAGTTACTCGGCGGGACAGGGGAAGGGCTACACCTTC	CASSYSAGQGKGYTF
TRBJ1-5	TRBV27	NA	TRBD1	TGTGCCAGCAGTTCGGACAGGGGACGGGGCAATCAGCCCCAGCATTTT	CASSSDRGRGNQPQHF
TRBJ2-5	TRBV9	NA	NA	TGTGCCAGCAGCGTAGCTTCTAGCATGGGGGAGACCCAGTACTTC	CASSVASSMGETQYF
TRBJ2-7	TRBV11-2	NA	NA	TGTGCCAGCAGCCTTAGCTCCTACGAGCAGTACTTC	CASSLSSYEQYF
TRBJ1-2	TRBV19	NA	TRBD1	TGTGCCAGTAGCGAAGAGATCCGGGACAGGGCCGAACCCGGCTATGGCTACACCTTC	CASSEEIRDRAEPGYGYTF
TRBJ1-1	TRBV2	NA	TRBD1	TGTGCCAGCCTCCGGGACAGGGGGCAAACTGAAGCTTTCTTT	CASLRDRGQTEAFF
TRBJ1-6	TRBV30	NA	NA	TGTGCCTGTAAATATAAGTCACCCCTCCACTTT	CACKYKSPLHF
TRBJ1-5	TRBV2	NA	TRBD1	TGTGCCAGCAGGACAGGGGGGAAATACCAGCATTTT	CASRTGGKYQHF
TRBJ1-2	TRBV5-8	NA	NA	TGTGCCAGCAGCTCCACATCGACAGCTAGAACCTATGGCTACACCTTC	CASSSTSTARTYGYTF
TRBJ1-2	TRBV7-2	NA	NA	TGTGCCAGCAGCCCAACCGAAACTAACTATGGCTACACCTTC	CASSPTETNYGYTF
TRBJ2-7	TRBV7-2	NA	NA	TGTGCCAGCAGCTCACCGGGACAAGCCTCCTACGAGCAGTACTTC	CASSSPGQASYEQYF
TRBJ2-1	TRBV7-9	NA	TRBD2	TGTGCCAGCAGCTTGACTAGCGGTGAGCAGTTCTTC	CASSLTSGEQFF
TRBJ2-1	TRBV6-5	NA	TRBD1	TGTGCCAGCAGCACAGGGGGCCGAAGCAATGAGCAGTTCTTC	CASSTGGRSNEQFF
TRBJ2-1	TRBV7-9	NA	TRBD2	TGTGCCAGCAGCCCGGGGACTAGCGGGAGGGCCGTCCATGAGCAGTTCTTC	CASSPGTSGRAVHEQFF
TRBJ2-5	TRBV5-1	NA	TRBD2	TGCGCCAGCAGCTCGGGACTAGCGGCCCAGGCTGAGAGGGAGACCCAGTACTTC	CASSSGLAAQAERETQYF
TRBJ1-1	TRBV5-6	NA	NA	TGTGCCAGCAGCTTGATCCGCAGGCAGCGGGACACTGAAGCTTTCTTT	CASSLIRRQRDTEAFF
TRBJ1-1	TRBV7-9	NA	TRBD1	TGTGCCAGCAGCCCGCAGGGGGCTGGGAACACTGAAGCTTTCTTT	CASSPQGAGNTEAFF
TRBJ1-1	TRBV13	NA	NA	TGTGCCAGCAGCGCGCTTACTGAAGCTTTCTTT	CASSALTEAFF
TRBJ1-1	TRBV5-1	NA	TRBD1	TGCGCCAGCAGCTTGGGCGACAGGGGGAACACTGAAGCTTTCTTT	CASSLGDRGNTEAFF
TRBJ1-2	TRBV19	NA	NA	TGTGCCAGTAGTATAATCGGGAGAGACTATGGCTACACCTTC	CASSIIGRDYGYTF
TRBJ2-1	TRBV24-1	once	NA	TGTGCCACCAGTGAAGGCCAGGGAGCCACCTACAATGAGCAGTTCTTC	CATSEGQGATYNEQFF
TRBJ2-7	TRBV5-6	NA	NA	TGTGCCAGCAGCTTGGTTTCGGGGTCCCTTTACGAGCAGTACTTC	CASSLVSGSLYEQYF
TRBJ1-1	TRBV7-9	NA	NA	TGTGCCAGCAGCTCCCAGATGGGGAGAACTGAAGCTTTCTTT	CASSSQMGRTEAFF
TRBJ1-1	TRBV4-1	NA	NA	TGCGCCAGCAGCCAAGACAGGAAGGATGCAGCTTTCTTT	CASSQDRKDAAFF
TRBJ2-5	TRBV5-1	few	TRBD1	TGCGCCAGCAGCTACCGGGACAGCCTCCAAGAGACCCAGTACTTC	CASSYRDSLQETQYF
TRBJ1-2	TRBV7-8	once	TRBD1	TGTGCCAGCAGCTTATACAGGGGGTATGGCTACACCTTC	CASSLYRGYGYTF
TRBJ1-2	TRBV6-5	NA	TRBD1	TGTGCCAGCAGTTTCGACAGGGCCCGGTATGGCTACACCTTC	CASSFDRARYGYTF
TRBJ2-7	TRBV27	once	NA	TGTGCCAGCAGTCTCTCTCGAGGCAGGGGCTACGAGCAGTACTTC	CASSLSRGRGYEQYF
TRBJ2-3	TRBV2	NA	NA	TGTGCCAGCAGTGATGGTCTATCAGATACGCAGTATTTT	CASSDGLSDTQYF